This T cell receptor beta chain emerged from a study of early T cells in non-severe SARS-CoV-2 infection. Study information: The study sequenced bulk RNA from unsorted whole blood, with chains unpaired.

This clonotype was seen many times. The antigen remains undetermined. Notes on the study in general: VDJdb matching favored anti-spike CD8 responses, missing private and CD4 specificities.

The library protocol tagged individual cDNA molecules with unique molecular identifiers. TCRdb processed the 5' RACE reads anew with MiXCR; each CDR3 protein has one entry. Of 25,000 to 35,000 distinct CDR3 sequences in the sample, 6% to 7.5% were seen once. The material sequenced was whole blood, taken at baseline. The TCR sequence derives from an adult who was a healthcare worker with PCR-confirmed SARS-CoV-2 infection or an uninfected control (not recorded which).

CDR3 sequence reads: CASSARLAGATDTQYF. The CDR3 DNA sequence: TGTGCCAGCAGCGCCCGACTAGCGGGAGCTACAGATACGCAGTATTTT. The chain has TRBV7-3 and TRBJ2-3, with 12 bases matching TRBD2. Losses at the gene ends were 5 bases for V and 3 bases for J; bases not matched to a gene: 6. The germline CDR1 and CDR2 sequences are SGHTA and FQGTGA. CDR3 length equals 16 residues.